This record covers a single TCR beta chain. Its antigen is as yet unknown. The sample belongs to a study of pediatric ulcerative colitis. Study background: Disease was pancolitis in over 5 and left-sided in two, histology-confirmed.

Trimming took off 2 bases at V and 7 bases at J, with 11 bases between the two ends. CDR1 is GTSNPN, CDR2 SVGIG, per germline (reference sequence). The CDR3 is 12 amino acids. Colonoscopy and blood draw happened at the same time. General observations from the study: Blood-rectal clonal overlap within each person was significantly higher in ulcerative colitis patients than controls.

Measured with immunoSEQ multiplex PCR; TCRdb has only the in-frame clones, and not every one. The sample has fewer than 15,000 clones, around 89% seen once; the top ten hold 0.9% to 1%. Sequencing was done on a sample of blood. The chain joins TRBV30 to TRBJ1-2; D is undetermined. This clonotype was obtained from a boy younger than 18 with moderate ulcerative colitis. The CDR3 nucleotides read TGTGCCTGGAGTCTTCTCCGCGCTGGCTACACCTTC. Amino acids: CAWSLLRAGYTF.